One sample yielded the 24 T cell receptor beta chains listed below, sequenced in a study of shared clonotypes between healthy human individuals (dated by TCRdb to about 2020). Library prep was done by the immunoSEQ multiplex PCR assay. TCRdb's version of the immuneACCESS table is confined to in-frame rearrangements and falls short of the full clone set. An unresolved V gene accounts for under half of the shortfall where checked; the remainder is of unknown origin. In this sample the table shows around 1.1 million clones, approximately 75% of which occur a single time. The ten largest make up 0.89% of the sample. Material for sequencing was memory CD4+ T cells from PBMCs. The cell subset or site label, as the study defines it: CD45RA-negative fraction. The receptors were gathered from a man younger than 35 in good health. Some clones in this sample may be carry-over from other donors' samples.

This clone was observed a few times. This chain links TRBV27 with TRBJ2-7, with 8 bases fitting TRBD2. The J segment lost 3 bases and the V segment lost 8 bases, leaving 24 bases of the junction unmatched. Looked up from germline, CDR1 is MNHEY and CDR2 is SMNVEV (reference sequence). The CDR3 runs 19 residues. DNA of the CDR3: TGTGCCAGCCTCAGCAGGCCCGGATCCACTAGCGGTGACTGCTACGAGCAGTACTTC. Its protein product is CASLSRPGSTSGDCYEQYF.

This clone was seen a single time. The chain is built from TRBV5-8 and TRBJ1-2; 8 positions match TRBD1. CDR1 and CDR2 (germline): SGHTS, YDEGEE. Trimming cost V 7 bases and J 2 bases; bases outside gene matches: 4. The CDR3 covers 13 residues. CDR3 DNA sequence: TGTGCCAGCCGGACAGGGTGGAACTATGGCTACACCTTC. This gives the protein CASRTGWNYGYTF.

In this sample, this clone turned up once. V gene TRBV7-9 combines with J gene TRBJ2-1, with unresolved D. The CDR3 spans 15 residues. Germline CDR1 SEHNR, CDR2 FQNEAQ (reference sequence). V shed 1 base and J shed 0 bases, with 7 bases lying between them. The CDR3 reads CASSLGVSSYNEQFF. The DNA for the CDR3 is TGTGCCAGCAGCTTAGGCGTCAGCTCCTACAATGAGCAGTTCTTC.

This rearrangement joins TRBV30 to TRBJ1-1; no firm D call. Germline values: CDR1 GTSNPN, CDR2 SVGIG (reference sequence). The CDR3 consists of 12 residues. Between the trimmed V and J ends, which lost 0 bases and 6 bases, there was a span of 8 bases. CDR3 in amino acids: CAWSVTRAEAFF. The CDR3 coding sequence is TGTGCCTGGAGTGTAACCCGGGCTGAAGCTTTCTTT. Looking up the rest from reference TRBV30 and TRBJ1-1 gives the full variable domain: SQTIHQWPATLVQPVGSPLSLECTVEGTSNPNLYWYRQAAGRGLQLLFYSVGIGQISSEVPQNLSASRPQDRQFILSSKKLLLSDSGFYLCAWSVTRAEAFFGQGTRLTVV.

The chain uses TRBV9 and TRBJ2-2, with 8 bases aligning to TRBD2. CDR1 is SGDLS, CDR2 YYNGEE, per germline. V dropped 4 bases and J dropped 8; count of bases not matched to a gene: 16. This CDR3 spans 17 amino acids. The CDR3 region has the DNA TGTGCCAGCAGCAGTATTCCGCTCCCGGGAGGGATGGGGGAGCTGTTTTTT. It codes for CASSSIPLPGGMGELFF.

The rearrangement uses TRBV6-5 and TRBJ2-7, with TRBD1 matching 12 bases. The CDR3 contains 16 residues. The V segment lost 4 bases and the J segment 0 bases; nucleotides outside the gene matches: 4. The germline CDR1 and CDR2 sequences are MNHEY and SVGAGI. CDR3 sequence: CASSSGQGASSYEQYF. In DNA form, the CDR3 reads TGTGCCAGCAGTTCGGGACAGGGGGCGAGCTCCTACGAGCAGTACTTC.

V usage is TRBV6-4 and J usage is TRBJ2-2; TRBD1 might be the D (6 bases). Trimming shortened V by 2 bases and J by 4 bases, and 8 bases separated the two germline ends. The CDR3 runs 14 residues. Germline V gene lookup returns CDR1 MRHNA and CDR2 SNTAGT. CDR3 sequence reads: CASSDRGSTGELFF. CDR3 nucleotides: TGTGCCAGCAGTGACAGGGGGAGCACCGGGGAGCTGTTTTTT.

The chain is built from TRBV6-1 and TRBJ2-7; either TRBD1 or TRBD2 may supply D (6 bases each). CDR3 size: 15 residues. Germline CDR1 reads MNHNS; CDR2 reads SASEGT. V was clipped by 8 bases and J by 2 bases, with 19 bases between them. Written as DNA, the CDR3 is TGTGCCAGCGAGGGGGAACAGTGGGAGGCCTACGAGCAGTACTTC. It codes for CASEGEQWEAYEQYF.

The chain recombines TRBV18 with TRBJ1-2; 7 nucleotides line up with TRBD1. This CDR3 spans 15 amino acids. Germline V lookup: CDR1 KGHSH, CDR2 LQKENI. The ends lost 3 bases at V and 4 bases at J; junction bases unmatched: 8. For the CDR3, the DNA is TGTGCCAGCTCACCCGGAGGACAGGAGTCCTATGGCTACACCTTC. Protein sequence: CASSPGGQESYGYTF.

The CDR3 DNA follows: TGTGCCAGCAGCTTGCGGGGCGGGGAGCTGTTTTTT. Protein product: CASSLRGGELFF. The rearrangement joins TRBV5-4 to TRBJ2-2, with D tentatively TRBD2 (5 bases). This CDR3 is 12 amino acids long. Germline assignment: CDR1 SGHNT and CDR2 YYREEE (reference sequence). The germline V and J ends were trimmed by 1 base and 7 bases, with 5 bases remaining between them.

The chain uses TRBV11-2 and TRBJ1-1; D unclear. This CDR3 spans 12 amino acids. Germline CDR1 and CDR2: SGHAT and FQNNGV. V gave up 5 bases and J gave up 6 bases, with 10 bases separating them. CDR3 residues: CASSPHSAEAFF. CDR3 DNA sequence: TGTGCCAGCAGCCCACACAGCGCTGAAGCTTTCTTT. Full variable domain (outside the CDR3, taken from reference TRBV11-2 and TRBJ1-1): EAGVAQSPRYKIIEKRQSVAFWCNPISGHATLYWYQQILGQGPKLLIQFQNNGVVDDSQLPKDRFSAERLKGVDSTLKIQPAKLEDSAVYLCASSPHSAEAFFGQGTRLTVV.

There are many counts of this clone. This sequence joins TRBV6-4 and TRBJ1-1, with 9 bases lining up with TRBD1. The length of the CDR3 is 14 residues. Trimming took 6 bases from V and 1 from J; bases not matched to a gene: 3. The germline gives CDR1 MRHNA, CDR2 SNTAGT. CDR3 coding DNA: TGTGCCAGCAGACAGGACAGGGGGAACACTGAAGCTTTCTTT. Residues: CASRQDRGNTEAFF.

The rearrangement links TRBV5-1 to TRBJ2-3; TRBD2 is a possible D gene (6 bases). The V and J ends lost 1 base and 6 bases respectively, with 15 bases between them. The CDR3 runs to 15 residues. The germline CDR1 and CDR2 sequences are SGHRS and YFSETQ. This CDR3 is CASSLNPGGGDTQYF. The CDR3 nucleotides are TGCGCCAGCAGCTTGAATCCGGGTGGGGGGGATACGCAGTATTTT.

The chain couples TRBV4-1 to TRBJ2-5, with TRBD1 as a possible D gene (5 bases). V shed 1 base and J shed 0 bases, with 9 bases lying between them. In germline, CDR1 is MGHRA, CDR2 YSYEKL. The CDR3 covers 15 residues. DNA for the CDR3: TGCGCCAGCAGCCAAGGCGCCAGGGACCAAGAGACCCAGTACTTC. Its translation is CASSQGARDQETQYF.

The V and J genes are TRBV28 and TRBJ1-1; D gene unclear. The germline V gene has CDR1 MDHEN and CDR2 SYDVKM. CDR3 length: 13 amino acids. The V end lost 8 bases, the J end lost 3 bases, and 13 bases lay between the germline ends. CDR3: CASRWVRDTEAFF. For the CDR3, the DNA is TGTGCCAGCCGATGGGTCCGGGACACTGAAGCTTTCTTT.

This sequence joins TRBV11-2 and TRBJ2-7, with D possibly TRBD2 on 6 matching bases. Germline V gene data show CDR1 as SGHAT and CDR2 as FQNNGV. The CDR3 contains 15 residues. Deletions cut 6 bases from V and 1 base from J, with 16 bases between. The CDR3 nucleotides read TGTGCCAGCAGGGGACTTAGGAGGAATTCCTACGAGCAGTACTTC. This translates into CASRGLRRNSYEQYF.

The chain recombines TRBV10-3 with TRBJ2-7; D is ambiguous. The CDR3 runs to 12 residues. Trimming removed 7 bases at V and 4 bases at J, with 11 bases between. CDR1 is ENHRY and CDR2 is SYGVKD in the germline V gene. The CDR3 spells CAITLNGYEQYF. CDR3 DNA: TGTGCCATCACCCTTAATGGGTACGAGCAGTACTTC.

For this clone: A much larger clone is a single base away; this may be a read error. Other DNA sequences within the sample encode an identical CDR3. The chain is built from TRBV4-1 and TRBJ1-1; D not certain. This CDR3 comprises 14 residues. The germline V gene has CDR1 MGHRA and CDR2 YSYEKL. The CDR3 coding sequence is TGCGCCAGCAGCCAAGTTAAGGGCGGCACTGAAGCTTTCTTC. Its translation: CASSQVKGGTEAFF.

A note on this clone: Being one base from a much bigger clone, this may be a read error. This sequence joins TRBV11-3 and TRBJ2-3; 7 nucleotides line up with TRBD1. Trimming removed 4 bases from V and 3 bases from J; junction bases left unmatched: 1. This CDR3 has 13 residues. In germline, CDR1 is SGHNT, CDR2 YENEEA. The CDR3 loop is CASSSRGTDTQYF. Here the CDR3 DNA reads TGTGCCAGCAGCTCCAGGGGGACAGATACGCAGTATTTT.

This clone was counted ten times or more. The chain is built from TRBV14 and TRBJ1-1; the D gene is possibly TRBD1 (5 bases). V lost 3 bases and J 3 bases, leaving 5 bases between the germline ends. Germline CDR1 reads SGHDN; CDR2 reads FVKESK. The CDR3 length is 12 residues. The CDR3 loop reads CASSQGDTEAFF. In DNA form, the CDR3 reads TGTGCCAGCAGCCAGGGGGACACTGAAGCTTTCTTT.

This clone was seen only once. The chain couples TRBV7-9 to TRBJ1-1; the D gene is possibly TRBD1 (6 bases). The V end was cut by 2 bases, the J end by 0 bases, with 10 bases between. The CDR3 has 15 residues. The germline CDR1 and CDR2 sequences are SEHNR and FQNEAQ (reference sequence). CDR3 loop: CASSLYGGMNTEAFF. The DNA for the CDR3 is TGTGCCAGCAGCTTATATGGGGGCATGAACACTGAAGCTTTCTTT.

There are a few counts of this clone. This chain connects TRBV15 to TRBJ2-7; TRBD2 aligns across 10 bases. The CDR3 has 19 amino acids. The germline V gene has CDR1 LNHNV and CDR2 YYDKDF (reference sequence). J lost 3 bases, V lost 5 bases, and 19 bases had no gene match. The CDR3 region is CATSHNREEGLADDYEQYF. For the CDR3, the DNA is TGTGCCACCAGCCACAACAGGGAAGAAGGACTAGCGGATGACTACGAGCAGTACTTC. The entire variable domain, with the rest obtained from reference TRBV15 and TRBJ2-7, is as follows: DAMVIQNPRYQVTQFGKPVTLSCSQTLNHNVMYWYQQKSSQAPKLLFHYYDKDFNNEADTPDNFQSRRPNTSFCFLDIRSPGLGDTAMYLCATSHNREEGLADDYEQYFGPGTRLTVT.

About this clone: Other DNA sequences from this sample encode an identical CDR3 as well. V is TRBV2 and J is TRBJ2-2; the D is unclear. The germline gives CDR1 SNHLY, CDR2 FYNNEI. Trimming shortened V by 3 bases and J by 3 bases, and 2 bases separated the two germline ends. The CDR3 totals 12 residues. The CDR3 bases are TGTGCCAGCAGTGATCACACCGGGGAGCTGTTTTTT. It yields the protein CASSDHTGELFF.

V is TRBV18 and J is TRBJ1-1; 8 bases map to TRBD1. Trimming took 2 bases from V and 10 from J; bases not matched to a gene: 9. CDR3 size: 14 residues. Germline CDR1 reads KGHSH; CDR2 reads LQKENI. The CDR3 DNA follows: TGTGCCAGCTCACCAGAAGGACAGGGCCGCGGAGCTTTCTTT. Residues: CASSPEGQGRGAFF.